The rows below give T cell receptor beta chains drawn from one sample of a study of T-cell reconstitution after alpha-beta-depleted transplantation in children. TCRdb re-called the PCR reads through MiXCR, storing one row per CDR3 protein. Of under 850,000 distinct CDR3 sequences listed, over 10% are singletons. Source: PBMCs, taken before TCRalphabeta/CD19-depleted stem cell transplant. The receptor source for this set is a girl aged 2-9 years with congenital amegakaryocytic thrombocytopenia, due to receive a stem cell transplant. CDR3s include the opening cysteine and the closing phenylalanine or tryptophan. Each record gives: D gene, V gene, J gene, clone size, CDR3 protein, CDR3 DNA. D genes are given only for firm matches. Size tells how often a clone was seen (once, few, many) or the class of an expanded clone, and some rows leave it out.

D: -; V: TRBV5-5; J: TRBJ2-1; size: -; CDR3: CASSFPSIRNNEQFF; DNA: TGTGCCAGCAGCTTCCCTAGTATCCGTAACAATGAGCAGTTCTTC
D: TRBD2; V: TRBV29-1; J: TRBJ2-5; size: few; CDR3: CSVIGTSVETQYF; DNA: TGCAGCGTGATCGGGACTAGCGTTGAGACCCAGTACTTC
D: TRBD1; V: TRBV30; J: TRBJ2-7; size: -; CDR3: CAWSPGTGNEQYF; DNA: TGTGCCTGGAGTCCCGGGACAGGGAACGAGCAGTACTTC
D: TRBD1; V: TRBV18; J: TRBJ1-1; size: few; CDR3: CASSPPQGAVQNTEAFF; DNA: TGTGCCAGCTCACCACCACAGGGGGCCGTACAAAACACTGAAGCTTTCTTT
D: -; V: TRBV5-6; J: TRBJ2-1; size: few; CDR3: CASKVGGILSYNEQFF; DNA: TGTGCCAGCAAGGTAGGCGGGATACTCTCCTACAATGAGCAGTTCTTC
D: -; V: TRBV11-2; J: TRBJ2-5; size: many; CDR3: CASSLVRVQTQYF; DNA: TGTGCCAGCAGCTTAGTCAGGGTCCAAACCCAGTACTTC
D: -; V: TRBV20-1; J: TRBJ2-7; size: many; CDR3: CSAYWAGAPAYEQYF; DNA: TGCAGTGCGTACTGGGCGGGGGCCCCCGCTTACGAGCAGTACTTC
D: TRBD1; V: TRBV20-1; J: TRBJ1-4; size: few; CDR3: CSARRRGNEKLFF; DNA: TGCAGTGCTAGACGCAGGGGGAATGAAAAACTGTTTTTT
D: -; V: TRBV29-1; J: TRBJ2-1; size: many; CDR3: CSVVTGPPGMGQFF; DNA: TGCAGCGTTGTTACTGGGCCCCCAGGGATGGGGCAGTTCTTC
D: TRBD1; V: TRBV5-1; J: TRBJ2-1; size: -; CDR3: CASSPAGQVNNEQFF; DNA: TGCGCCAGCAGCCCGGCAGGACAGGTCAACAATGAGCAGTTCTTC